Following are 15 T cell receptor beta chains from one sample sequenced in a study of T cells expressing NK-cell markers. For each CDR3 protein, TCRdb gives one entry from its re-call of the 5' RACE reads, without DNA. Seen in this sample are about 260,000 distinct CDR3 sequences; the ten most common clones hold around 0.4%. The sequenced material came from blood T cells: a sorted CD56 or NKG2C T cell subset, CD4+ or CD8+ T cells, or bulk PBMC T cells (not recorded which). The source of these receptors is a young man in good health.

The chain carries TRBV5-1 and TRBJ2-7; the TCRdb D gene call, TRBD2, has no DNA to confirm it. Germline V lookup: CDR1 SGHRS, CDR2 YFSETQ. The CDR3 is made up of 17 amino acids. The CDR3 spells CASSPVPLAGGLYEQYF.

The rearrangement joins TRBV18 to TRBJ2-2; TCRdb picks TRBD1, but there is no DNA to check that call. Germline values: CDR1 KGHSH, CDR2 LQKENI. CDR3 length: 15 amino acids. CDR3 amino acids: CASSKTGVNTGELFF.

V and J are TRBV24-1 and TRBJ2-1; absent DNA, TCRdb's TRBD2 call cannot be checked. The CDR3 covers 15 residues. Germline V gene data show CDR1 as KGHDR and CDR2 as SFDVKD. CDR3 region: CATSGQAGGRNEQFF.

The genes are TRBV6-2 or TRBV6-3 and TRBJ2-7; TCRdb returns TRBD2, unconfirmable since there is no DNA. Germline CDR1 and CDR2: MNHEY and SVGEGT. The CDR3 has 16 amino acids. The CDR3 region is CASRQVGRPLTYEQYF.

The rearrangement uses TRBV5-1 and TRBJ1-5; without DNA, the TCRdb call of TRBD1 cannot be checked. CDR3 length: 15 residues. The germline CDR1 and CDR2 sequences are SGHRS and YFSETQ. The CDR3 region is CASRGGTGENQPQHF.

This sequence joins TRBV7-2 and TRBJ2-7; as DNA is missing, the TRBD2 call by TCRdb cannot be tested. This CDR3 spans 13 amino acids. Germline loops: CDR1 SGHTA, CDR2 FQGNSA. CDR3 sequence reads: CASSLNGRYEQYF.

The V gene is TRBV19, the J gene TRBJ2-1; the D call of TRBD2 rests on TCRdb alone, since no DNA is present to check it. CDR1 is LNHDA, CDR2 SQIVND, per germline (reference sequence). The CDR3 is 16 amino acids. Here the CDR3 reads CASSIVLRRGGNEQFF.

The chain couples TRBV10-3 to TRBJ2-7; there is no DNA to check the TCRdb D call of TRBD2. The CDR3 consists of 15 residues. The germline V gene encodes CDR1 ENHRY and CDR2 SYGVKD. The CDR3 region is CAISEPAGTSYEQYF.

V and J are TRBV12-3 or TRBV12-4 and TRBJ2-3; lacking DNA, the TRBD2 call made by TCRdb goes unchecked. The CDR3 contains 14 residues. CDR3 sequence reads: CASSLSGTGFTQYF.

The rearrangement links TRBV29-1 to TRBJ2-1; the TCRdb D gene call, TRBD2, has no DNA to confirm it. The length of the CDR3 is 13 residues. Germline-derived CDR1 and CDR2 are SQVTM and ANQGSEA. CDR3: CSVDVAGGNEQFF.

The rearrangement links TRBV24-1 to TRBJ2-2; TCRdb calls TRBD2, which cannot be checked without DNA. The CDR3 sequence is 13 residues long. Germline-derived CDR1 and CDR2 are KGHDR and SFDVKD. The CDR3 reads CASNDRALGELFF.

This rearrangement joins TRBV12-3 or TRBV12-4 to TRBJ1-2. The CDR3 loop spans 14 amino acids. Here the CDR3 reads CASSLGWVYYGYTF.

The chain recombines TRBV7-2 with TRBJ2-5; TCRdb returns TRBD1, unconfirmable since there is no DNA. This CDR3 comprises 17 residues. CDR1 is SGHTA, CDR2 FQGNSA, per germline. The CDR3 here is CASSFPRQGARRETQYF.

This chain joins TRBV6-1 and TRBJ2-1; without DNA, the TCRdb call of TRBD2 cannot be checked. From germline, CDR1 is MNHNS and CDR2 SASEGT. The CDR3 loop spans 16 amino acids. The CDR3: CASSVYLVAGDNEQFF.

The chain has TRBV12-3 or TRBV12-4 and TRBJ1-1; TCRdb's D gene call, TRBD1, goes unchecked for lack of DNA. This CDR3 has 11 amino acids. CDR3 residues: CASSNDRRAFF.